This record looks at one T cell receptor beta chain sequence and its context. The specificity of this receptor is unknown. It has no much larger one-base neighbor in the sample; base qualities were not kept. The identical CDR3 is also encoded by other nucleotide sequences in the sample. Using the deep immunoSEQ assay, TCR CDR3 regions were amplified from genomic DNA by multiplex PCR. Extracted genomic DNA from each cell subset was distributed evenly across all wells of several immunoSEQ 96-well plates, and each plate was treated as a replicate. For unsorted PBMC, each replicate PCR was loaded with approximately 330 ng genomic DNA, equivalent to around 30,000 T cell genomes. Unsorted PBMC genomic DNA was sequenced across ten immunoSEQ deep assay plates. The purified libraries were quantified using a Qubit 3.0 fluorometer, sized with a Bioanalyzer 2100, and then quantified again using the KAPA Library Quantification kit. Every immunoSEQ 96-well plate was sequenced on a separate single-read 150-cycle Illumina NextSeq 550 flow cell. For the original study's pipeline: Because the immunoSEQ output held only junctional sequences and lacked quality scores, the filtering could not match the filtering applied to full-length reads. To assign V/J genes and CDR3, sequences were annotated against IMGT germline references using PyIR, a Python wrapper for IgBLAST v1.9. Any read was removed if the V/J assignment was weak (E-value above 1e-6), the CDR3 was missing, or the read contained stop codons, out-of-frame junctions, or ambiguous translated residues. V3J clonotypes were defined as sequences sharing the same inferred V gene, J gene, and CDR3 amino acid sequence. To compute the percentage overlap between repertoires, the number of shared unique clonotypes was divided by the size of the smaller repertoire. Three approaches were used to assess repertoire richness: RTK rarefaction, the Chao1 estimator, and Recon v2.1 estimates of unobserved clonotypes. Here the immuneACCESS table is served through TCRdb, limited to in-frame sequences with V and J called. Missing clones are a known gap in these copies; in checked studies unresolved V genes cover under half, and the rest lacks a known reason. That table gives V, J and clone size, and the DNA gave D and trimming. The sample has under 600,000 clones on record, around 80% of them singletons. The ten largest account for approximately 12% of the sample.

The data stem from a study of shared clonotypes between healthy human individuals (TCRdb year 2020). With respect to the entire study: The cohort comprised two women and three men aged 18 to 49 years. To estimate repertoire size and how much clonotypes are shared between individuals, the study performed deep sequencing of blood TCR repertoires from roughly five healthy adults. Libraries were prepared and TCR repertoires were sequenced by different laboratories using diverse techniques, in order to increase sequencing depth and limit assay-specific biases. Each donor's leukapheresis produced roughly between about 0.8 and 10 billion PBMCs. Paper-wide results and their limitations: Pairwise subsampling led to the expectation that sequencing depth would affect the degree of clonotype sharing among donors. Only blood was sampled, and tissue TCR repertoires likely differ from those in blood. The small number of donors limited the genetic and exposure-history diversity represented.

Donors were healthy HIV-negative adults with no recently reported acute infections or vaccinations. Every donor was a Caucasian adult residing in Nashville, Tennessee, USA. For unsorted samples, 90 million or so PBMCs were counted and genomic DNA was extracted with the QIAamp DNA Blood Mini kit. After blood collection by leukapheresis, PBMCs were isolated using Ficoll-Histopaque density gradient centrifugation and then cryopreserved in the vapor phase of liquid nitrogen. Germline trimming amounts to 0 bases on V and 2 bases on J, with 4 as the count of junction bases outside the gene matches. The CDR3 covers 16 residues, taking in both the cysteine and the phenylalanine. The DNA shown is the 48-base CDR3, in frame from base 1. CDR1 and CDR2, looked up from the germline V gene (reference sequence), are SEHNR and FQNEAQ.

The chain employs TRBV7-9 and TRBJ2-1, with 7 junctional bases fitting TRBD2. The specimen sequenced was PBMCs. This clonotype originated in a woman in her thirties or forties in good health. Some clones in this sample may be carry-over from other donors' samples. CDR3 region: CASSLALAGAYNEQFF. DNA sequence: TGTGCCAGCAGCTTAGCGCTCGCGGGGGCCTACAATGAGCAGTTCTTC.